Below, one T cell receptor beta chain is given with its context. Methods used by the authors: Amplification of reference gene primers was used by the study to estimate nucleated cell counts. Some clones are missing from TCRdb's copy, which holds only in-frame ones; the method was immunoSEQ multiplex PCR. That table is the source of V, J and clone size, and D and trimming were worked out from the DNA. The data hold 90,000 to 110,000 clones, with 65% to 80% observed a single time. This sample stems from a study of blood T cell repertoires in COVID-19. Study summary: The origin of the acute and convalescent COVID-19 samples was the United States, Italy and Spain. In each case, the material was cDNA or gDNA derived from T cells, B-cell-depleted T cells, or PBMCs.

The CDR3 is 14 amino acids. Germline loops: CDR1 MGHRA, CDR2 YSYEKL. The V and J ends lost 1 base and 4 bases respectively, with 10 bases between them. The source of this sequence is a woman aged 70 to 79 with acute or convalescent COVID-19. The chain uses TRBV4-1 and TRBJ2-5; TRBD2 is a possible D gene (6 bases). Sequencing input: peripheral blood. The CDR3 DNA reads TGCGCCAGCAGCCAAGGCGGGGTATCAGAGACCCAGTACTTC. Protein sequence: CASSQGGVSETQYF.